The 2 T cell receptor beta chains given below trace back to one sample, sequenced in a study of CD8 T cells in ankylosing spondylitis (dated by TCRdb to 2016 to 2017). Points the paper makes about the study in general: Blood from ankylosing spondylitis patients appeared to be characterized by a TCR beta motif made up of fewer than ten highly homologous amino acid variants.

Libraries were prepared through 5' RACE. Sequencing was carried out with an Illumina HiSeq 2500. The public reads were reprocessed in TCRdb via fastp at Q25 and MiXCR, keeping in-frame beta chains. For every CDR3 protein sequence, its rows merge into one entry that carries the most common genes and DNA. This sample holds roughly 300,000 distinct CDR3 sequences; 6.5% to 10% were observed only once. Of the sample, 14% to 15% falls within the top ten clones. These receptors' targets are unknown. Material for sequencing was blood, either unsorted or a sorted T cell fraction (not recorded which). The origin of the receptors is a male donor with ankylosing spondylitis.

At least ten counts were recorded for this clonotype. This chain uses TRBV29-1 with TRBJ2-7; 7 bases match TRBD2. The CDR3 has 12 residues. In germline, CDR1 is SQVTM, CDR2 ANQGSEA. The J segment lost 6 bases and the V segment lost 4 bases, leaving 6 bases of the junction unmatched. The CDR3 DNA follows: TGCAGCGTTGCGGCGGGAGCGGTCGAGCAGTACTTC. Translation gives CSVAAGAVEQYF.

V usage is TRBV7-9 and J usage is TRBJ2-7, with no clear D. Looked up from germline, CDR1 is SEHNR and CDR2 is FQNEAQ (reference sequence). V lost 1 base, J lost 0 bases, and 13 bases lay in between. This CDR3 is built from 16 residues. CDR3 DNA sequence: TGTGCCAGCAGCTTAGGGGCAGAACAAACCTCCTACGAGCAGTACTTC. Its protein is CASSLGAEQTSYEQYF.